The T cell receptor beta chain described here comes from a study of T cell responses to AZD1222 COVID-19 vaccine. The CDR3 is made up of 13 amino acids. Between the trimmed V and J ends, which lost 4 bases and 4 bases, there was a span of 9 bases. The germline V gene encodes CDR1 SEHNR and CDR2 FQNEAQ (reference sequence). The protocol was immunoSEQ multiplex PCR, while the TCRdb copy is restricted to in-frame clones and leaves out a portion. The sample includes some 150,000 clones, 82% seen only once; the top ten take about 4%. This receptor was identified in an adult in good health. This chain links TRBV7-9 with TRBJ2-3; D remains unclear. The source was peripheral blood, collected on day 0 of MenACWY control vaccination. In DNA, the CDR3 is TGTGCCAGCAGCTCGACGATGGCAGATACGCAGTATTTT. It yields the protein CASSSTMADTQYF.